The T cell receptor beta chain under discussion was sequenced for a study of control samples from healthy donors and cancer patients. The CDR3 contains 14 residues. Trimming took off 6 bases at V and 4 bases at J, with 14 bases between the two ends. CDR1 and CDR2 (germline): MNHEY, SMNVEV (reference sequence). In this sample, this clone turned up once. The data were produced by immunoSEQ multiplex PCR, yet TCRdb's version contains in-frame clones alone and is incomplete. This table has some 120,000 clones, 80% to 90% appearing once. The chain recombines TRBV27 with TRBJ2-3, with D possibly being TRBD2 (6 bases). The sample comprised PBMCs. This receptor was taken from a woman aged 45 to 65 with colorectal cancer. CDR3 region: CASRRAGFSDTQYF. In DNA, the CDR3 is TGTGCCAGCAGGAGGGCGGGGTTCTCAGATACGCAGTATTTT.